The 20 T cell receptor beta chains listed next were all sequenced from one sample in a study of blood T cell repertoires in COVID-19. Produced via immunoSEQ multiplex PCR; TCRdb's table is partial and in-frame only. The profile shows more than 55,000 clones, approximately 90% of them singletons. The sample was peripheral blood. The receptors stem from a woman aged 60 to 75 with COVID-19, enrolled during active disease.

This clone has a single count. V and J are TRBV7-2 and TRBJ1-4; a weak D match, TRBD1 (6 bases). This CDR3 has 14 residues. Deletions cut 3 bases from V and 5 bases from J, with 10 bases between. CDR1 is SGHTA and CDR2 is FQGNSA in the germline V gene. The CDR3 DNA reads as TGTGCCAGCAGCTTGACAGGCGTAAATGAAAAACTGTTTTTT. This codes for CASSLTGVNEKLFF.

The chain recombines TRBV19 with TRBJ1-3; D is unresolved. The CDR3 has 16 residues. Germline values: CDR1 LNHDA, CDR2 SQIVND (reference sequence). The V end was cut by 4 bases, the J end by 0 bases, with 13 bases between. CDR3 sequence: CASSRWQTDSGNTIYF. CDR3 coding DNA: TGTGCCAGTAGTAGGTGGCAGACTGACTCTGGAAACACCATATATTTT.

V usage is TRBV5-8 and J usage is TRBJ2-7; TRBD1 aligns across 10 bases. CDR1 SGHTS and CDR2 YDEGEE come from the germline V gene. V trimming: 4 bases; J trimming: 7 bases; junction bases outside the gene matches: 8. The CDR3 is made up of 14 amino acids. The CDR3 DNA reads TGTGCCAGCAGCCCTAGACAGGGGGCAAGGGAGCAGTACTTC. Translating gives CASSPRQGAREQYF.

This sequence joins TRBV7-8 and TRBJ2-2; 10 bases line up with TRBD1. The CDR3 loop spans 16 amino acids. V gave up 3 bases and J gave up 0 bases; unmatched junction bases: 1. In germline, CDR1 is SGHVS, CDR2 FQNEAQ. CDR3: CASSLTGGSNTGELFF. The CDR3, as DNA: TGTGCCAGCAGCTTGACAGGGGGCTCGAACACCGGGGAGCTGTTTTTT.

The chain employs TRBV6-2 or TRBV6-3 and TRBJ2-1; a possible D gene is TRBD2 (6 bases). The CDR3 is made up of 14 amino acids. Germline values: CDR1 MNHEY, CDR2 SVGEGT. Trimming cost V 2 bases and J 3 bases, with 8 bases left between them. The CDR3 protein is CASSYLGLYNEQFF. The CDR3 bases are TGTGCCAGCAGTTACCTGGGACTCTACAATGAGCAGTTCTTC.

In this sample, this clone turned up a few times. The chain has TRBV4-2 and TRBJ2-7; 10 positions agree with TRBD2. This CDR3 is built from 16 residues. V shed 1 base and J 7 bases; nucleotides not matched to a gene: 10. Germline lookup yields CDR1 LGHNA and CDR2 YNFKEQ. CDR3 amino acids: CASSQVRSGRGDEQYF. CDR3 nucleotides: TGTGCCAGCAGCCAAGTTAGGAGCGGGAGGGGTGATGAGCAGTACTTC.

J is TRBJ1-5 and V is TRBV21-1; no check of the table's D call, TRBD1, against the DNA was made. TRBV21-1 is annotated as a pseudogene. The CDR3 length is 18 residues. This CDR3 is CASRFILLQGVSNQPQHF. In nucleotides, the CDR3 is TGTGCCAGCCGATTCATTCTCTTACAGGGAGTGAGCAATCAGCCCCAGCATTTT.

The J gene is TRBJ2-6, the V gene TRBV30; D is perhaps TRBD1 (6 bases). The germline CDR1 and CDR2 sequences are GTSNPN and SVGIG (reference sequence). V was trimmed by 0 bases and J by 2 bases, leaving 8 bases between them. The CDR3 length is 15 residues. CDR3 region: CAWSVSGAGANVLTF. Written as DNA, the CDR3 is TGTGCCTGGAGTGTTTCAGGGGCTGGGGCCAACGTCCTGACTTTC.

The V and J genes are TRBV5-1 and TRBJ2-7; 8 bases fit TRBD1. V gave up 5 bases and J gave up 3 bases; unmatched junction bases: 10. The CDR3 runs 15 residues. Germline loops: CDR1 SGHRS, CDR2 YFSETQ. CDR3 sequence: CASRFETGTGYEQYF. In DNA, the CDR3 is TGCGCCAGCAGATTCGAAACCGGGACAGGCTACGAGCAGTACTTC.

V and J are TRBV3-1 (or the pseudogene TRBV3-2) and TRBJ1-2; 7 bases are a match to TRBD1. CDR1 is LGHDT, CDR2 YNNKEL, per germline (reference sequence). The CDR3 sequence is 16 residues long. V gave up 0 bases and J gave up 4 bases; unmatched junction bases: 8. In DNA, the CDR3 is TGTGCCAGCAGCCAAGAAGTGGGGACAGCCGTCTATGGCTACACCTTC. It specifies CASSQEVGTAVYGYTF.

This chain uses TRBV25-1 with TRBJ1-2; 8 nucleotides line up with TRBD1. The CDR3 contains 15 residues. CDR1 and CDR2 (germline): MGHDK, SYGVNS. J lost 5 bases, V lost 0 bases, and 5 bases had no gene match. CDR3 region: CASSEYQGAPYGYTF. DNA of the CDR3: TGTGCCAGCAGTGAATACCAGGGGGCGCCTTATGGCTACACCTTC.

The chain has TRBV11-3 and TRBJ1-1, with a weak D call TRBD1 (5 bases). Trimming stripped 3 bases from V and 1 base from J, with 9 bases between. The germline V gene encodes CDR1 SGHNT and CDR2 YENEEA. The CDR3 totals 14 residues. Here the CDR3 DNA reads TGTGCCAGCAGCTTCCGGACAAGGAACACTGAAGCTTTCTTT. Protein product: CASSFRTRNTEAFF.

CDR3 in amino acids: CASSMRGSPLHF. In nucleotides, the CDR3 is TGTGCCAGTAGTATGCGGGGTTCACCCCTCCACTTT. The chain carries TRBV19 and TRBJ1-6; D gene unclear. Trimming removed 3 bases at V and 9 bases at J, with 6 bases between. The germline gives CDR1 LNHDA, CDR2 SQIVND (reference sequence). This CDR3 spans 12 amino acids.

V and J are TRBV7-2 and TRBJ1-1; TRBD1 might be the D (5 bases). V dropped 3 bases and J dropped 5 bases, with 13 bases sitting between them. Germline V CDR1 and CDR2: SGHTA, FQGNSA. This CDR3 region has 14 residues. CDR3 nucleotides: TGTGCCAGCAGCTTTTTTGTGCGGGGGACTGAAGCTTTCTTT. It specifies CASSFFVRGTEAFF.

The chain joins TRBV19 to TRBJ2-3; D may be TRBD1 (6 bases). The V gene lost 8 bases and the J gene lost 3 bases, with 21 bases spanning the gap. Per the germline V gene, CDR1 is LNHDA and CDR2 is SQIVND (reference sequence). The CDR3 contains 16 residues. The CDR3 sequence is CASQVPYGDRTDTQYF. CDR3 DNA sequence: TGTGCCAGTCAAGTCCCTTATGGCGACAGGACAGATACGCAGTATTTT.

Only one count was recorded for this clone. The V call is TRBV2, the J call TRBJ2-3, with 12 bases that match TRBD2. Germline V gene data show CDR1 as SNHLY and CDR2 as FYNNEI. The CDR3 sequence is 15 residues long. V shed 8 bases, J shed 2 bases, and the junction held 5 bases outside the gene matches. CDR3 protein: CASGGTSGFTDTQYF. The CDR3 DNA follows: TGTGCCAGCGGGGGGACTAGCGGGTTCACAGATACGCAGTATTTT.

The J gene is TRBJ1-1, the V gene TRBV3-1 (or the pseudogene TRBV3-2); weak D call: TRBD1 (6 bases). The V and J ends lost 3 bases and 10 bases respectively, with 21 bases between them. Germline-derived CDR1 and CDR2 are LGHDT and YNNKEL (reference sequence). The CDR3 consists of 15 residues. In nucleotides, the CDR3 is TGTGCCAGCAGCCAGGCCACAGGGTCCCGCTTGTTAGCTTTCTTT. Its protein product is CASSQATGSRLLAFF.

The rearrangement uses TRBV11-1 and TRBJ2-3; 11 positions agree with TRBD2. CDR1 and CDR2 (germline): SGHAT, FQDESV (reference sequence). The CDR3 is 16 residues long. J gave up 3 bases and V 5 bases, and 7 bases lay outside the gene matches. CDR3 amino acids: CASSPPSGRTTDTQYF. The CDR3 bases are TGTGCCAGCAGCCCCCCTAGCGGGAGGACGACAGATACGCAGTATTTT.

The chain uses TRBV7-9 and TRBJ2-7, with 11 bases lining up with TRBD1. V trimming: 4 bases; J trimming: 4 bases; junction bases outside the gene matches: 6. The CDR3 covers 15 residues. The germline V gene has CDR1 SEHNR and CDR2 FQNEAQ (reference sequence). The DNA of the CDR3 is TGTGCCAGCAGCTCTCCCGGACAGGGGGCTTACGAGCAGTACTTC. Its translation is CASSSPGQGAYEQYF.

The chain is built from TRBV20-1 and TRBJ1-1, with unresolved D. Trimming took 6 bases from V and 6 from J, leaving 11 bases between them. The germline gives CDR1 DFQATT, CDR2 SNEGSKA (reference sequence). This CDR3 spans 11 amino acids. The CDR3 here is CSASQDPEAFF. The CDR3 DNA sequence: TGCAGTGCGAGCCAGGATCCTGAAGCTTTCTTT.